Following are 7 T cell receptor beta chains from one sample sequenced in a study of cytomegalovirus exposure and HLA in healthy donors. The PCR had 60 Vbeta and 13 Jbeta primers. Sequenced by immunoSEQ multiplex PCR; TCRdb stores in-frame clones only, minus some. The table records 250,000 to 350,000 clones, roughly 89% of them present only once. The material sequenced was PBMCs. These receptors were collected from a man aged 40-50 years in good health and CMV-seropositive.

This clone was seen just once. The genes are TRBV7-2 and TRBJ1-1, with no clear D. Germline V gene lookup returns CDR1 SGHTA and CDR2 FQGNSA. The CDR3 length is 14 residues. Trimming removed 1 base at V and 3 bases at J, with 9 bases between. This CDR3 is CASSLGEGYTEAFF. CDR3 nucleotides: TGTGCCAGCAGCTTAGGTGAGGGCTACACTGAAGCTTTCTTT.

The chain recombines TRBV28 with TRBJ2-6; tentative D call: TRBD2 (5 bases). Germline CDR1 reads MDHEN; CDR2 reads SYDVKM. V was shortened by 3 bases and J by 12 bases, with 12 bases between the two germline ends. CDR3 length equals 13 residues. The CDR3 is CASSFGIPRVLTF. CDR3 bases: TGTGCCAGCAGTTTCGGGATACCCCGCGTCCTGACTTTC. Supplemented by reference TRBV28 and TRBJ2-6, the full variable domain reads DVKVTQSSRYLVKRTGEKVFLECVQDMDHENMFWYRQDPGLGLRLIYFSYDVKMKEKGDIPEGYSVSREKKERFSLILESASTNQTSMYLCASSFGIPRVLTFGAGSRLTVL.

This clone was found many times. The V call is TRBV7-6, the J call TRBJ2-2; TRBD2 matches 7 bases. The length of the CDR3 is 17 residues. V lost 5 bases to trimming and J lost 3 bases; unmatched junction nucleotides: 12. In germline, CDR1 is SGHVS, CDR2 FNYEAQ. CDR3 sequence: CASSPPGGDGDTGELFF. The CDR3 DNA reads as TGTGCCAGCAGCCCCCCTGGGGGGGACGGAGACACCGGGGAGCTGTTTTTT. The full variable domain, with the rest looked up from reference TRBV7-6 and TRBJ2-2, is GAGVSQSPRYKVTKRGQDVALRCDPISGHVSLYWYRQALGQGPEFLTYFNYEAQQDKSGLPNDRFSAERPEGSISTLTIQRTEQRDSAMYRCASSPPGGDGDTGELFFGEGSRLTVL.

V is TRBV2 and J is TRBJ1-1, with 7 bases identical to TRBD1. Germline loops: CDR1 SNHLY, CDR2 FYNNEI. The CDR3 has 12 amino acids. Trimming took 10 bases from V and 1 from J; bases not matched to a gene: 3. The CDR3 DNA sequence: TGTGCCACCGGACAGGAGAACACTGAAGCTTTCTTT. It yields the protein CATGQENTEAFF.

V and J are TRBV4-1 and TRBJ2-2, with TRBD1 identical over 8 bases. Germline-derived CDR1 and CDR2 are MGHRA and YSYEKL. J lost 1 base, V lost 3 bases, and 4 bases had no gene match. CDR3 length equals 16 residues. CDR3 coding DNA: TGCGCCAGCAGCCACGCTGACAGGGGGAACACCGGGGAGCTGTTTTTT. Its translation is CASSHADRGNTGELFF.

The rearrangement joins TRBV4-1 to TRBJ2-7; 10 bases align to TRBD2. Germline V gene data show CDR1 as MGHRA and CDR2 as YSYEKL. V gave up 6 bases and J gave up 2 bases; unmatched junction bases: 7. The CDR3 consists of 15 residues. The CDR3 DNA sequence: TGCGCCAGCAGTCGCCCGGGGACTAGCGCCTACGAGCAGTACTTC. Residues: CASSRPGTSAYEQYF.

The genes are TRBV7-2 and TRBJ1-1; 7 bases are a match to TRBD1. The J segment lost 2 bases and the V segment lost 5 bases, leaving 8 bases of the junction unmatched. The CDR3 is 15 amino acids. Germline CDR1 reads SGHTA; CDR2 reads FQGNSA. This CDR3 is CASSLRGQINTEAFF. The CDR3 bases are TGTGCCAGCAGCCTACGGGGACAGATAAACACTGAAGCTTTCTTT.